This T cell receptor (beta chain) was identified in a study of blood T cell repertoires in COVID-19. In germline, CDR1 is SGHTA, CDR2 FQGNSA. The CDR3 contains 16 residues. Trimming cost V 2 bases and J 5 bases; bases outside gene matches: 9. Per the study methods: Estimated nucleated cell counts came from reference gene primer amplification. Measured with immunoSEQ multiplex PCR; TCRdb has only the in-frame clones, and not every one. V and J calls and clone size come straight from that table; D and trimming were deduced from the DNA. The profile shows some 250,000 clones, about 83% of them singletons.

The TCR comes from an elderly man with acute or convalescent COVID-19. Sequencing was done on a sample of peripheral blood. The rearrangement uses TRBV7-2 and TRBJ2-3, with 8 bases aligning to TRBD1. The CDR3 region is CASSLITGGRIDTQYF. The CDR3 nucleotides are TGTGCCAGCAGCTTAATCACAGGGGGGCGGATAGATACGCAGTATTTT. The whole variable domain, filled in from reference TRBV7-2 and TRBJ2-3, reads GAGVSQSPSNKVTEKGKDVELRCDPISGHTALYWYRQSLGQGLEFLIYFQGNSAPDKSGLPSDRFSAERTGGSVSTLTIQRTQQEDSAVYLCASSLITGGRIDTQYFGPGTRLTVL.